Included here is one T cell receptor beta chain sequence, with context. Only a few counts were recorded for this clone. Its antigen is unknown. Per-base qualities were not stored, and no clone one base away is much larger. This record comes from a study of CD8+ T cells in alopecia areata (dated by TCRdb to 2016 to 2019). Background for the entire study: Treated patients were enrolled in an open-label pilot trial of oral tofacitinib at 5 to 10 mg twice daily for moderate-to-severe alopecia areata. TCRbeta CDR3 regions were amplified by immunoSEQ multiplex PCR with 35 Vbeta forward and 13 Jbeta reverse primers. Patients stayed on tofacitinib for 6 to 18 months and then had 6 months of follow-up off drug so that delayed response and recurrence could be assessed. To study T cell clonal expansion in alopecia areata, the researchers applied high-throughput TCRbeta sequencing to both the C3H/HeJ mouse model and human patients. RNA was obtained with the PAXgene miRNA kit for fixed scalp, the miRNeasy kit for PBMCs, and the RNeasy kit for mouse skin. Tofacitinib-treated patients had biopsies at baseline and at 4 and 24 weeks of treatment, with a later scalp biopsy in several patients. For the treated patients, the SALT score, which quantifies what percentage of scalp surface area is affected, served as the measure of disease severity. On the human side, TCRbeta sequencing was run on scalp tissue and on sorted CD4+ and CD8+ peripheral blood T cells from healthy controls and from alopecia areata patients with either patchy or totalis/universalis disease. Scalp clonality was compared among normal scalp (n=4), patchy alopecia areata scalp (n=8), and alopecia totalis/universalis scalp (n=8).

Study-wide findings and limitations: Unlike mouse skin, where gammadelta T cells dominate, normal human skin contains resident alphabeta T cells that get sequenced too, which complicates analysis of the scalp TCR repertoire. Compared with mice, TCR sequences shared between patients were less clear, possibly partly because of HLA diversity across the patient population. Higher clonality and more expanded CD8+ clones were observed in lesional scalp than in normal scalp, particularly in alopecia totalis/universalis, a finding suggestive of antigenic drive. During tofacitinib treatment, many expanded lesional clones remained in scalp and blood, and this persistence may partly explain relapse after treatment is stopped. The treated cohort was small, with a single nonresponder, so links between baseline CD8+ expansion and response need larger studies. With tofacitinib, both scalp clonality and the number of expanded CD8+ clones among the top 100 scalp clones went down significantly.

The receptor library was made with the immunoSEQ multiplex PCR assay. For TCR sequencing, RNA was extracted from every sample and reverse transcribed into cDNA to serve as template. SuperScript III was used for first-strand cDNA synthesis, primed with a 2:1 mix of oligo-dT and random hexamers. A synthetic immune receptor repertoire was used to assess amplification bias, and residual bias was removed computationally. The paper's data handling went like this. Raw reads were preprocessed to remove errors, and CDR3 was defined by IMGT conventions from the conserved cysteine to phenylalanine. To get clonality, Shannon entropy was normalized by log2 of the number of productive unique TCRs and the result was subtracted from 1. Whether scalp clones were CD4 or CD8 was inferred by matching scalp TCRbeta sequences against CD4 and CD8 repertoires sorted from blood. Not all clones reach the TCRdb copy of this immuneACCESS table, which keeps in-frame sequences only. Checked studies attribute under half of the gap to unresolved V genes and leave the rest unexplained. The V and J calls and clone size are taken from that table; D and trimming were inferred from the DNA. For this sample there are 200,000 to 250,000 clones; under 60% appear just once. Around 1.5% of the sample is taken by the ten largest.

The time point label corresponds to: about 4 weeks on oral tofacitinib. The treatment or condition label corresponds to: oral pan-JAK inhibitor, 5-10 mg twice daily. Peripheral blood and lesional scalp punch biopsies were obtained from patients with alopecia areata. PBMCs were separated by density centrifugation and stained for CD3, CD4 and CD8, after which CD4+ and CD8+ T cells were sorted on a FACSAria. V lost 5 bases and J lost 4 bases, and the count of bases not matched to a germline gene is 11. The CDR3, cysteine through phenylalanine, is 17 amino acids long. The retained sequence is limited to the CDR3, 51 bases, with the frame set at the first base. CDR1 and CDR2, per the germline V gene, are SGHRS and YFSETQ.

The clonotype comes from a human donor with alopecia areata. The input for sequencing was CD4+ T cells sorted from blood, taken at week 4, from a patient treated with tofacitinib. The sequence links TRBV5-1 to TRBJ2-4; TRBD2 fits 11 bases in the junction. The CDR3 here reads CASSPETSGVPKNIQYF. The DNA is TGCGCCAGCAGTCCAGAGACTAGCGGGGTACCTAAAAACATTCAGTACTTC.